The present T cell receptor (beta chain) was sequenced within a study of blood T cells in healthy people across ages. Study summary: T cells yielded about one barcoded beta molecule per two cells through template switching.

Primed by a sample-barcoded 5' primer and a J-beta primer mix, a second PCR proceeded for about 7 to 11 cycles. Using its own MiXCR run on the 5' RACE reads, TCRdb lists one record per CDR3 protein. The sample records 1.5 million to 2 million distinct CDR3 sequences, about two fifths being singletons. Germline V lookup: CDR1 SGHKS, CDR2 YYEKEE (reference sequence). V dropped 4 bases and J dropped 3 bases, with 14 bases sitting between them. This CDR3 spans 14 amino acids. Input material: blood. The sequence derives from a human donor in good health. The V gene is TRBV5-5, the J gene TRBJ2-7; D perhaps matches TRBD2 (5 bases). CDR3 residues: CASSPRVGDYEQYF. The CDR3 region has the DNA TGTGCCAGCAGCCCGAGGGTTGGTGACTACGAGCAGTACTTC.